This T cell receptor beta chain was documented in a study of T cell responses to AZD1222 COVID-19 vaccine. Broader study findings: Donors skewed white British and female; clonal diversity was possibly underestimated. Baseline serostatus was positive in only a handful of AZD1222 recipients. Recipients of two AZD1222 doses showed rising Spike-specific TCR breadth and depth.

About this clone: What it binds is unknown.

TCRdb's copy holds only in-frame clones and misses some; the assay was immunoSEQ multiplex PCR. The table records approximately 140,000 clones, roughly nine tenths of them present only once. The germline CDR1 and CDR2 sequences are WNHNN and SYGVQD (reference sequence). The CDR3 has 18 amino acids. This TCR was sampled from an adult who received the AZD1222 COVID-19 vaccine. The material was peripheral blood, obtained 28 days after the second AZD1222 dose. The V gene is TRBV10-1, the J gene TRBJ1-4, with a weak D call TRBD1 (5 bases). CDR3 DNA: TGCGCTAGCGCCCTCTTAATCGGGGCTAATAACGAGAATGAAAAACTGTTTTTT. This codes for CASALLIGANNENEKLFF.